These 12 T cell receptor beta chains came from one sample sequenced in a study of vaccination effects on CD4 cells after COVID-19. Repertoires were generated with immunoSEQ multiplex PCR, while TCRdb's copy carries only in-frame clones and drops some. The sample includes 65,000 to 95,000 clones, 60% to 85% of them seen just once. These receptors are not linked to any known antigen. Ahead of sequencing, the ViraFEST assay grew antigen-specific CD4+ T cells using viral peptide pools. Culturing for around eleven days preceded CD4+ T cell isolation. Every participant took two doses of the BNT162b2 or mRNA-1273 vaccine. The sequences come from CD4+ T cells from PBMCs cultured with HCoV-OC43 spike peptides, collected after COVID-19 vaccination. As for subset: HCoV-OC43 spike overlapping peptide pool stimulation. The receptors were gathered from a human donor who received a COVID-19 vaccine.

This rearrangement joins TRBV28 to TRBJ1-1; D is undetermined. This CDR3 contains 11 residues. V was shortened by 8 bases and J by 1 base, with 5 bases between the two germline ends. From germline, CDR1 is MDHEN and CDR2 SYDVKM. The CDR3 DNA reads as TGTGCCAGCCGGGGGAACACTGAAGCTTTCTTT. Translating it yields CASRGNTEAFF.

The rearrangement joins TRBV30 to TRBJ2-1; 8 bases align to TRBD1. Trimming removed 4 bases from V and 1 base from J; junction bases left unmatched: 6. Looked up from germline, CDR1 is GTSNPN and CDR2 is SVGIG (reference sequence). This CDR3 region has 15 residues. CDR3 nucleotide sequence: TGTGCCTGGAAAAATAGACAGGGGTCCTACAATGAGCAGTTCTTC. Residues: CAWKNRQGSYNEQFF. The full variable domain, completed using reference TRBV30 and TRBJ2-1, is SQTIHQWPATLVQPVGSPLSLECTVEGTSNPNLYWYRQAAGRGLQLLFYSVGIGQISSEVPQNLSASRPQDRQFILSSKKLLLSDSGFYLCAWKNRQGSYNEQFFGPGTRLTVL.

The table lists this clone with a count of one. The rearrangement joins TRBV7-2 to TRBJ2-3; 9 bases line up with TRBD2. The CDR3 is 16 residues long. V was clipped by 3 bases and J by 2 bases; unmatched bases: 6. CDR1 is SGHTA and CDR2 is FQGNSA in the germline V gene. The DNA of the CDR3 is TGTGCCAGCAGCTTTACCGGGACTAGCATCACAGATACGCAGTATTTT. Translated, it gives CASSFTGTSITDTQYF.

This sequence joins TRBV6-5 and TRBJ2-7; D unresolved. The V end was cut by 4 bases, the J end by 9 bases, with 13 bases between. The CDR3 consists of 12 residues. Germline values: CDR1 MNHEY, CDR2 SVGAGI. The CDR3 loop is CASSSADSVQYV. CDR3 DNA sequence: TGTGCCAGCAGTTCCGCCGACTCGGTGCAGTACGTC.

The chain joins TRBV3-1 (or the pseudogene TRBV3-2) to TRBJ1-2; the D gene is possibly TRBD1 (5 bases). Germline lookup yields CDR1 LGHDT and CDR2 YNNKEL (reference sequence). The CDR3 runs to 12 residues. The ends were cut back, 11 bases at V and 0 bases at J, with 10 bases in the middle. CDR3 loop: CAVGGSNYGYTF. The CDR3 DNA sequence: TGTGCCGTCGGGGGGTCTAACTATGGCTACACCTTC.

V is TRBV7-2 and J is TRBJ1-2; D unresolved. Germline V CDR1 and CDR2: SGHTA, FQGNSA. V shed 2 bases and J shed 8 bases, with 12 bases lying between them. The CDR3 runs to 13 residues. The CDR3 sequence is CASSLLVSRGYTF. The DNA for the CDR3 is TGTGCCAGCAGCTTATTGGTATCTCGGGGCTACACCTTC.

This clone has more than one count but fewer than ten. This chain connects TRBV29-1 to TRBJ2-7; D uncertain. From germline, CDR1 is SQVTM and CDR2 ANQGSEA. Trimming pared 5 bases from V and 0 bases from J, leaving 8 bases between. There are 12 residues in the CDR3. In DNA, the CDR3 is TGCAGCGTTTTAACTAACTCCTACGAGCAGTACGTC. This codes for CSVLTNSYEQYV.

The rearrangement links TRBV13 to TRBJ1-3; D unresolved. Trimming took 2 bases from V and 8 from J, leaving 10 bases between them. Germline values: CDR1 PRHDT, CDR2 FYEKMQ (reference sequence). The CDR3 covers 13 residues. Here the CDR3 DNA reads TGTGCCAGCAGCTTAACGCGCCGGGACACCATATATTTT. Amino acid sequence: CASSLTRRDTIYF.

The chain uses TRBV7-2 and TRBJ1-5; D possibly corresponds to TRBD1 (6 bases). V dropped 2 bases and J dropped 1 base, with 15 bases sitting between them. Germline CDR1 and CDR2: SGHTA and FQGNSA. The CDR3 sequence is 17 residues long. The CDR3 protein is CASSLITRGASNQPQHF. The CDR3 nucleotides read TGTGCCAGCAGCTTAATTACCAGGGGCGCGAGCAATCAGCCCCAGCATTTT.

This rearrangement joins TRBV9 to TRBJ2-1, with a weak D call TRBD1 (6 bases). CDR1 and CDR2 from the germline V gene are SGDLS and YYNGEE. The CDR3 runs 14 residues. The V end was cut by 4 bases, the J end by 5 bases, with 13 bases between. CDR3 protein: CASSPMGANNEQFF. The CDR3 DNA sequence: TGTGCCAGCAGCCCCATGGGGGCCAACAATGAGCAGTTCTTC.

This clone was counted a single time. The V and J genes are TRBV12-3 or TRBV12-4 and TRBJ2-5; D possibly matches TRBD1 or TRBD2 (5 bases each). The CDR3 totals 13 residues. The V end was cut by 10 bases, the J end by 3 bases, with 15 bases between. The CDR3 loop is CATKRGSKETQYF. CDR3 sequence (DNA): TGTGCCACCAAGAGGGGTAGTAAAGAGACCCAGTACTTC.

This chain joins TRBV28 and TRBJ1-2; 8 nucleotides agree with TRBD1. Germline V gives CDR1 MDHEN, CDR2 SYDVKM. The V gene end was trimmed by 5 bases and the J gene end by 8 bases; junction bases not matched to a gene: 22. The CDR3 spans 18 residues. Written as DNA, the CDR3 is TGTGCCAGCAGTACGACCCTGGATGACAGGGGCCGGGGACGGGGCTACACCTTC. This translates into CASSTTLDDRGRGRGYTF.